These T cell receptor beta chains were read from a single sample in a study of cytomegalovirus exposure and HLA in healthy donors. The repertoire was sequenced with immunoSEQ multiplex PCR; TCRdb's copy has only in-frame clones and lacks some. The sample records about 150,000 clones, approximately 62% being singletons. The sample comprised PBMCs. These receptors were obtained from a human donor in good health. CDR3s include the opening cysteine and the closing phenylalanine or tryptophan. D genes are given only for firm matches. Rows give clone size only sometimes, using once, few, many, or a class for an expanded clone.

J gene: TRBJ1-3
D gene: NA
clone size: once
V gene: TRBV15
CDR3 protein: CATSRVPRGTGNTIYF
CDR3 DNA: TGTGCCACCAGCAGAGTACCCAGGGGCACTGGAAACACCATATATTTT

J gene: TRBJ2-5
D gene: TRBD2
clone size: NA
V gene: TRBV5-6
CDR3 protein: CASSLGTSSSTQYF
CDR3 DNA: TGTGCCAGCAGCTTGGGGACTAGCTCGTCCACCCAGTACTTC

J gene: TRBJ2-7
D gene: TRBD1
clone size: NA
V gene: TRBV5-1
CDR3 protein: CASSFGQGPYEQYF
CDR3 DNA: TGCGCCAGCAGCTTTGGACAGGGGCCCTACGAGCAGTACTTC

J gene: TRBJ2-1
D gene: TRBD2
clone size: NA
V gene: TRBV2
CDR3 protein: CASRLRLAGAYNEQFF
CDR3 DNA: TGTGCCAGCAGACTTAGACTAGCGGGAGCCTACAATGAGCAGTTCTTC

J gene: TRBJ2-1
D gene: NA
clone size: NA
V gene: TRBV27
CDR3 protein: CASSLSVVQARKTYNEQFF
CDR3 DNA: TGTGCCAGCAGTTTATCAGTCGTCCAAGCGAGGAAGACTTACAATGAGCAGTTCTTC

J gene: TRBJ1-3
D gene: NA
clone size: NA
V gene: TRBV2
CDR3 protein: CASTGGNTIYF
CDR3 DNA: TGTGCCAGCACCGGTGGAAACACCATATATTTT

J gene: TRBJ2-3
D gene: TRBD2
clone size: NA
V gene: TRBV30
CDR3 protein: CAQNGAGGSTDTQYF
CDR3 DNA: TGTGCCCAGAACGGAGCGGGAGGCAGCACAGATACGCAGTATTTT

J gene: TRBJ1-1
D gene: NA
clone size: few
V gene: TRBV11-3
CDR3 protein: CASSLERTEAFF
CDR3 DNA: TGTGCCAGCAGCTTAGAGAGAACTGAAGCTTTCTTT

J gene: TRBJ2-7
D gene: NA
clone size: once
V gene: TRBV5-6
CDR3 protein: CASSWAGSTYEQYF
CDR3 DNA: TGTGCCAGCAGCTGGGCGGGTTCAACATACGAGCAGTACTTC

J gene: TRBJ1-5
D gene: NA
clone size: NA
V gene: TRBV28
CDR3 protein: CASSLVGRDQPQHF
CDR3 DNA: TGTGCCAGCAGTTTAGTCGGCAGGGATCAGCCCCAGCATTTT

J gene: TRBJ2-1
D gene: TRBD2
clone size: NA
V gene: TRBV5-1
CDR3 protein: CASSTSGGNYNEQFF
CDR3 DNA: TGCGCCAGCAGCACTAGCGGGGGGAACTACAATGAGCAGTTCTTC

J gene: TRBJ1-4
D gene: NA
clone size: NA
V gene: TRBV9
CDR3 protein: CASSTSSQGSEKLFF
CDR3 DNA: TGTGCCAGCAGCACCTCTTCCCAGGGGAGTGAAAAACTGTTTTTT

J gene: TRBJ2-7
D gene: NA
clone size: NA
V gene: TRBV4-1
CDR3 protein: CASSQDLPPPEGLPTYEQYF
CDR3 DNA: TGCGCCAGCAGCCAAGATCTGCCTCCACCCGAGGGACTTCCCACCTACGAGCAGTACTTC

J gene: TRBJ2-1
D gene: TRBD2
clone size: NA
V gene: TRBV7-9
CDR3 protein: CASSYLAGVFHNEQFF
CDR3 DNA: TGTGCCAGCAGCTATTTAGCGGGAGTCTTCCACAATGAGCAGTTCTTC

J gene: TRBJ2-2
D gene: NA
clone size: NA
V gene: TRBV2
CDR3 protein: CASSAEGPDTGELFF
CDR3 DNA: TGTGCCAGCAGTGCGGAGGGGCCGGACACCGGGGAGCTGTTTTTT

J gene: TRBJ2-1
D gene: TRBD2
clone size: NA
V gene: TRBV5-1
CDR3 protein: CASSPGLAGEGNEQFF
CDR3 DNA: TGCGCCAGCAGCCCGGGTCTGGCGGGAGAAGGCAATGAGCAGTTCTTC

J gene: TRBJ1-1
D gene: NA
clone size: NA
V gene: TRBV29-1
CDR3 protein: CSVDRENTEAFF
CDR3 DNA: TGCAGCGTTGACAGGGAGAACACTGAAGCTTTCTTT

J gene: TRBJ1-5
D gene: NA
clone size: NA
V gene: TRBV19
CDR3 protein: CASSAPDQPQHF
CDR3 DNA: TGTGCCAGTAGTGCCCCAGATCAGCCCCAGCATTTT

J gene: TRBJ2-5
D gene: TRBD2
clone size: NA
V gene: TRBV11-2
CDR3 protein: CASSSWTSGSSKETQYF
CDR3 DNA: TGTGCCAGCAGCTCCTGGACTAGCGGGAGTTCAAAAGAGACCCAGTACTTC

J gene: TRBJ2-1
D gene: TRBD2
clone size: NA
V gene: TRBV6-1
CDR3 protein: CASSEYIAGNGVGSYNEQFF
CDR3 DNA: TGTGCCAGCAGTGAATATATAGCGGGGAATGGGGTGGGCTCCTACAATGAGCAGTTCTTC

J gene: TRBJ1-1
D gene: TRBD1
clone size: NA
V gene: TRBV10-3
CDR3 protein: CAIGTGNTEAFF
CDR3 DNA: TGTGCCATCGGGACAGGGAACACTGAAGCTTTCTTT

J gene: TRBJ1-1
D gene: TRBD1
clone size: NA
V gene: TRBV11-2
CDR3 protein: CASSFSSTGEEVFF
CDR3 DNA: TGTGCCAGCAGCTTCTCGTCGACAGGGGAGGAAGTTTTCTTT

J gene: TRBJ1-5
D gene: TRBD1
clone size: NA
V gene: TRBV5-1
CDR3 protein: CASSPGQGGNQPQHF
CDR3 DNA: TGCGCCAGCAGCCCCGGACAGGGTGGGAATCAGCCCCAGCATTTT

J gene: TRBJ1-2
D gene: NA
clone size: few
V gene: TRBV19
CDR3 protein: CASNEEVARSYGYTF
CDR3 DNA: TGTGCCAGTAACGAAGAGGTGGCACGGAGCTATGGCTACACCTTC

J gene: TRBJ2-5
D gene: TRBD2
clone size: NA
V gene: TRBV7-9
CDR3 protein: CASSLIPGGRETQYF
CDR3 DNA: TGTGCCAGCAGCTTAATTCCGGGAGGGAGAGAGACCCAGTACTTC

J gene: TRBJ2-1
D gene: TRBD2
clone size: NA
V gene: TRBV5-6
CDR3 protein: CASKPRGGHLYNEQFF
CDR3 DNA: TGTGCCAGCAAACCACGGGGGGGGCATCTCTACAATGAGCAGTTCTTC

J gene: TRBJ2-1
D gene: NA
clone size: few
V gene: TRBV20-1
CDR3 protein: CSAKPYNEQFF
CDR3 DNA: TGCAGTGCTAAGCCCTACAATGAGCAGTTCTTC

J gene: TRBJ2-7
D gene: TRBD2
clone size: NA
V gene: TRBV5-1
CDR3 protein: CASSSTSGAPYEQYF
CDR3 DNA: TGCGCCAGCAGCTCCACTAGCGGGGCCCCCTACGAGCAGTACTTC